Listed below are T cell receptor beta chains from one sample, sequenced in a study of T cells in Graves' hyperthyroidism and ophthalmopathy. Via MiXCR, TCRdb re-called the multiplex PCR reads, giving one row per CDR3 protein. The profile shows approximately 480,000 distinct CDR3 sequences, less than 25% of them singletons. Sequencing was carried out using blood. The source is a man between 18 and 35 years old with Graves' hyperthyroidism. Both conserved end residues are part of each CDR3. D genes are given only for firm matches. Expanded clones get a size class; other rows say once, few or many, or leave the size out.

>13|TRBV6-5|many|-|TRBJ1-2
CASSYSTNYGYTF
TGTGCCAGCAGTTACTCGACGAACTATGGCTACACCTTC
>10|TRBV2|-|-|TRBJ2-7
CASSAHEQYF
TGTGCCAGCAGTGCCCACGAGCAGTACTTC
>15|TRBV12-3/TRBV12-4|few|TRBD1|TRBJ1-3
CASRRTGLTGNTIYF
TGTGCCAGCAGAAGGACAGGGTTAACTGGAAACACCATATATTTT
>14|TRBV7-9|few|-|TRBJ2-7
CASSRRGRGGEQYF
TGTGCCAGCAGCCGCCGGGGGCGGGGTGGCGAGCAGTACTTC
>16|TRBV6-5|few|TRBD1|TRBJ1-1
CASSYFTGGGDTEAFF
TGTGCCAGCAGTTACTTTACAGGGGGCGGGGACACTGAAGCTTTCTTT
>19|TRBV28|few|-|TRBJ1-6
CASSLYPPTNTAYNSPLHF
TGTGCCAGCAGTTTATACCCCCCGACTAACACAGCCTATAATTCACCCCTCCACTTT
>13|TRBV6-1|once|-|TRBJ2-7
CASSVSNAAEQYF
TGTGCCAGCAGCGTTAGCAACGCAGCCGAGCAGTACTTC
>15|TRBV19|many|-|TRBJ1-1
CASSMAGGWNTEAFF
TGTGCCAGTAGTATGGCGGGGGGATGGAACACTGAAGCTTTCTTT
>17|TRBV28|-|-|TRBJ1-6
CASSSRSWTGRNSPLHF
TGTGCCAGCAGTTCCCGATCGTGGACTGGCAGAAATTCACCCCTCCACTTT
>13|TRBV6-1|many|-|TRBJ1-1
CASSEGFPGEAFF
TGTGCCAGCAGTGAAGGATTTCCAGGGGAAGCTTTCTTT
>12|TRBV15|many|-|TRBJ2-2
CATSSGSGELFF
TGTGCCACCAGCAGTGGTTCCGGGGAGCTGTTTTTT
>13|TRBV30|many|TRBD1|TRBJ2-2
CAADRASSGELFF
TGTGCTGCGGACAGGGCGAGTTCCGGGGAGCTGTTTTTT
>13|TRBV28|many|-|TRBJ2-7
CASSLSQSYEQYF
TGTGCCAGCAGTTTGTCTCAGTCTTACGAGCAGTACTTC
>14|TRBV6-5|many|-|TRBJ1-3
CASSPLGTGNTIYF
TGTGCCAGCAGCCCATTGGGTACTGGAAACACCATATATTTT
>16|TRBV6-1|many|TRBD1|TRBJ1-2
CASKPRTGRGDYGYTF
TGTGCCAGCAAGCCCCGGACAGGGCGAGGTGACTATGGCTACACCTTC
>15|TRBV7-2|-|-|TRBJ1-5
CASSLWRSGNQPQHF
TGTGCCAGCAGCTTATGGAGGTCTGGCAATCAGCCCCAGCATTTT
>14|TRBV6-1|-|TRBD1|TRBJ2-2
CASRGQLITGELFF
TGTGCCAGCAGGGGACAGCTAATCACCGGGGAGCTGTTTTTT
>14|TRBV6-1|many|TRBD1|TRBJ2-7
CASSLTGGLYERYF
TGTGCCAGCAGTCTGACAGGGGGCCTCTACGAGCGGTACTTC
>17|TRBV12-3/TRBV12-4|many|TRBD2|TRBJ2-2
CASRTGLAGGNTGELFF
TGTGCCAGCAGAACGGGACTAGCGGGGGGAAACACCGGGGAGCTGTTTTTT
>15|TRBV3-1|-|TRBD1|TRBJ2-7
CASSHRGGGLFEQYF
TGTGCCAGCAGCCATAGAGGGGGCGGCCTATTCGAGCAGTACTTC
>15|TRBV2|many|TRBD1|TRBJ1-2
CASTWDRGLNYGYTF
TGTGCCAGCACCTGGGACAGGGGACTTAACTATGGCTACACCTTC
>15|TRBV18|few|-|TRBJ1-2
CASSPRTHSYYGYTF
TGTGCCAGCTCACCCCGGACGCATTCGTACTATGGCTACACCTTC
>14|TRBV20-1|-|TRBD1|TRBJ2-7
CSARQGGEAYEQYF
TGCAGTGCTCGACAGGGGGGTGAGGCCTACGAGCAGTACTTC
>14|TRBV6-1|-|-|TRBJ1-2
CASSEVDIGYGYTF
TGTGCCAGCAGTGAGGTGGATATCGGCTATGGCTACACCTTC
>13|TRBV6-1|many|-|TRBJ1-2
CASSPGGTYGYTF
TGTGCCAGCAGTCCTGGAGGAACCTATGGCTACACCTTC
>14|TRBV28|-|-|TRBJ2-7
CASSFPDVSYEQYF
TGTGCCAGCAGTTTTCCCGACGTATCCTACGAGCAGTACTTC
>13|TRBV12-3/TRBV12-4|many|-|TRBJ1-1
CASSITGHTEAFF
TGTGCCAGCAGTATCACAGGGCACACTGAAGCTTTCTTT